The 27 T cell receptor beta chains listed next were all sequenced from one sample in a study of control samples from healthy donors and cancer patients. Assay used: immunoSEQ multiplex PCR; TCRdb lists only in-frame clones, some missing. The data contain about 230,000 clones, over 75% of them singletons. Sequencing was performed on PBMCs. Every receptor here comes from a woman between 55 and 75 years old with lung cancer.

This clone was seen more than once but under ten times. V is TRBV2 and J is TRBJ1-5; tentative D call: TRBD1 (6 bases). Germline V CDR1 and CDR2: SNHLY, FYNNEI. This CDR3 comprises 15 residues. Trimming took 6 bases from V and 0 from J, leaving 12 bases between them. CDR3 in DNA: TGTGCCAGCAGAGGACAGTCTTATAGCAATCAGCCCCAGCATTTT. Amino acid sequence: CASRGQSYSNQPQHF.

The rearrangement joins TRBV5-6 to TRBJ1-5; D perhaps matches TRBD1 (6 bases). The CDR3 is 15 residues long. The germline CDR1 and CDR2 sequences are SGHDT and YYEEEE. V lost 1 base and J 4 bases, leaving 12 bases between the germline ends. CDR3 in amino acids: CASSLYGGTNQPQHF. DNA of the CDR3: TGTGCCAGCAGCTTGTACGGGGGCACAAATCAGCCCCAGCATTTT.

V gene TRBV4-1 combines with J gene TRBJ1-5; 10 bases map to TRBD1. V trimming: 1 base; J trimming: 7 bases; junction bases outside the gene matches: 7. Looked up from germline, CDR1 is MGHRA and CDR2 is YSYEKL. This CDR3 spans 16 amino acids. The chain's CDR3 is CASSQGGTGVRQPQHF. CDR3 DNA sequence: TGCGCCAGCAGCCAAGGTGGGACAGGGGTCCGACAGCCCCAGCATTTT.

In this sample, this clone turned up a few times. This chain connects TRBV4-1 to TRBJ1-5; maybe TRBD1 (5 bases). Trimming removed 2 bases from V and 4 bases from J, with 18 bases in between. This CDR3 region has 17 residues. Germline CDR1 and CDR2: MGHRA and YSYEKL. This chain's CDR3 is CASSQSMGWDRNQPQHF. In DNA form, the CDR3 reads TGCGCCAGCAGCCAAAGTATGGGATGGGACCGAAATCAGCCCCAGCATTTT.

This clone was detected only once. V is TRBV5-1 and J is TRBJ2-3; a weak D match, TRBD2 (5 bases). Trimming took off 3 bases at V and 5 bases at J, with 10 bases between the two ends. The CDR3 totals 13 residues. Germline-derived CDR1 and CDR2 are SGHRS and YFSETQ. CDR3 in amino acids: CASSSGLGDTQYF. CDR3 in DNA: TGCGCCAGCAGCTCGGGATTGGGAGATACGCAGTATTTT.

This clone has at least ten counts. The gene calls are TRBV20-1 and TRBJ1-1; D ambiguous. This CDR3 has 10 amino acids. Germline values: CDR1 DFQATT, CDR2 SNEGSKA (reference sequence). CDR3 residues: CTPGGVEAFF. The CDR3, as DNA: TGCACCCCGGGTGGGGTTGAAGCTTTCTTT.

For this clone: In the same sample, other DNA sequences code for this CDR3. The DNA of the CDR3 is TGTGCCAGCTCGCCCGACCTTTTAGGAGAGACCCAGTACTTC. Amino acids: CASSPDLLGETQYF. This chain connects TRBV18 to TRBJ2-5, with no clear D. The germline CDR1 and CDR2 sequences are KGHSH and LQKENI. Trimming removed 6 bases from V and 4 bases from J, with 15 bases in between. This CDR3 has 14 amino acids.

The J gene is TRBJ2-7, the V gene TRBV11-3; 12 nucleotides line up with TRBD2. Per the germline V gene, CDR1 is SGHNT and CDR2 is YENEEA. The CDR3 is 17 amino acids. The V and J ends lost 6 bases and 4 bases, in that order; junction bases with no gene match: 13. The CDR3 bases are TGTGCCAGCAGAGTTCGAATTACTAGCGGGAGGTTGTACGAGCAGTACTTC. Amino acids: CASRVRITSGRLYEQYF.

The chain joins TRBV7-9 to TRBJ1-5; D not resolved. Trimming pared 5 bases from V and 11 bases from J, leaving 13 bases between. CDR1 is SEHNR, CDR2 FQNEAQ, per germline (reference sequence). The CDR3 is made up of 12 amino acids. The chain's CDR3 is CASSPSRGTQHF. In nucleotides, the CDR3 is TGTGCCAGCAGCCCCTCCCGAGGGACCCAGCATTTT.

Here the CDR3 reads CASSGGTNQETQYF. The CDR3 DNA is TGTGCCAGCAGCGGGGGCACCAACCAAGAGACCCAGTACTTC. J is TRBJ2-5 and V is TRBV5-5, with D perhaps TRBD1 (6 bases). Germline V gives CDR1 SGHKS, CDR2 YYEKEE (reference sequence). The CDR3 sequence is 14 residues long. Trimming pared 4 bases from V and 0 bases from J, leaving 10 bases between.

The chain recombines TRBV4-1 with TRBJ1-2, with D unclear. There are 15 residues in the CDR3. The V gene's germline CDR1 is MGHRA and CDR2 YSYEKL. V lost 1 base and J lost 0, with 9 bases in between. CDR3 coding DNA: TGCGCCAGCAGCCAAGGGGCTGCGCCTAACTATGGCTACACCTTC. It codes for CASSQGAAPNYGYTF.

Comment on this clone: In the same sample, other DNA sequences code for this CDR3. The J gene is TRBJ2-2, the V gene TRBV5-1; 11 nucleotides line up with TRBD2. Germline CDR1 reads SGHRS; CDR2 reads YFSETQ. Trimming took 1 base from V and 7 from J; bases not matched to a gene: 3. CDR3 length: 15 residues. The CDR3 region has the DNA TGCGCCAGCAGCTTGAGTAGCGGGGGGGTCGGGGAGCTGTTTTTT. It specifies CASSLSSGGVGELFF.

The rearrangement uses TRBV7-3 and TRBJ1-1; no clear D gene. The CDR3 loop spans 14 amino acids. Germline-derived CDR1 and CDR2 are SGHTA and FQGTGA. Trimming pared 6 bases from V and 2 bases from J, leaving 13 bases between. The CDR3 DNA follows: TGTGCCAGCAGTGGAAAAGGCGGAAACACTGAAGCTTTCTTT. Residues: CASSGKGGNTEAFF. Drawing the rest from reference TRBV7-3 and TRBJ1-1, the complete variable domain is GAGVSQTPSNKVTEKGKYVELRCDPISGHTALYWYRQSLGQGPEFLIYFQGTGAADDSGLPNDRFFAVRPEGSVSTLKIQRTERGDSAVYLCASSGKGGNTEAFFGQGTRLTVV.

This clone occurred once. The chain couples TRBV27 to TRBJ1-5; tentatively, D is TRBD1 (5 bases). V was clipped by 7 bases and J by 1 base, with 14 bases between them. The germline CDR1 and CDR2 sequences are MNHEY and SMNVEV (reference sequence). This CDR3 is built from 15 residues. In DNA form, the CDR3 reads TGTGCCAGCAATCCCGGGACGTCAAGCAATCAGCCCCAGCATTTT. Protein: CASNPGTSSNQPQHF.

This clone was detected many times. The genes are TRBV6-6 and TRBJ2-1, with 11 nucleotides matching TRBD1. Germline CDR1 and CDR2: MNHNY and SVGAGI (reference sequence). This CDR3 region has 15 residues. V lost 4 bases to trimming and J lost 7 bases; unmatched junction nucleotides: 6. For the CDR3, the DNA is TGTGCCAGCAGTTCCGGACAGGGGGCGAGGAATGAGCAGTTCTTC. Translated: CASSSGQGARNEQFF.

This clone rates as medium-sized (0.01 to 0.1%). The chain couples TRBV24-1 to TRBJ2-7; D ambiguous. Germline lookup yields CDR1 KGHDR and CDR2 SFDVKD. This CDR3 is built from 8 residues. The V end was cut by 12 bases, the J end by 9 bases, with 8 bases between. DNA of the CDR3: TGTGCCGAATTGGGGCAGTACTTC. Protein product: CAELGQYF.

The chain is built from TRBV20-1 and TRBJ2-1; 10 nucleotides align to TRBD2. The CDR3 totals 11 residues. CDR1 is DFQATT, CDR2 SNEGSKA, per germline (reference sequence). V shed 5 bases, J shed 9 bases, and the junction held 1 base outside the gene matches. CDR3 in amino acids: CSAEREGEQFF. CDR3 DNA sequence: TGCAGTGCTGAGCGGGAGGGTGAGCAGTTCTTC.

The J gene is TRBJ2-5, the V gene TRBV7-3; the D gene is possibly TRBD2 (6 bases). Per the germline V gene, CDR1 is SGHTA and CDR2 is FQGTGA. The CDR3 is 13 amino acids. Trimming removed 4 bases from V and 2 bases from J, with 8 bases in between. CDR3 coding DNA: TGTGCCAGCAGCTCGGGACTGCAAGAGACCCAGTACTTC. This encodes CASSSGLQETQYF.

This clone was counted a single time. The rearrangement uses TRBV11-2 and TRBJ2-3, with 15 bases matching TRBD2. This CDR3 spans 17 amino acids. CDR1 is SGHAT, CDR2 FQNNGV, per germline. Germline trimming cut 5 bases from V and 3 bases from J; bases unmatched to any gene: 6. CDR3 region: CASSLGLAGGGTDTQYF. The CDR3 DNA sequence: TGTGCCAGCAGCCTGGGACTAGCGGGAGGAGGGACAGATACGCAGTATTTT.

This clone appeared a single time. The CDR3 coding sequence is TGTGCCAGCAGCTTAGCCGGGACTAGCGGTTCTTACAATGAGCAGTTCTTC. Translating it yields CASSLAGTSGSYNEQFF. This chain joins TRBV7-2 and TRBJ2-1, with 11 bases fitting TRBD2. V gave up 0 bases and J gave up 4 bases; unmatched junction bases: 5. CDR1 is SGHTA and CDR2 is FQGNSA in the germline V gene. This CDR3 spans 17 amino acids.

This chain uses TRBV7-2 with TRBJ2-1, with TRBD1 matching 9 bases. The V segment lost 3 bases and the J segment 9 bases; nucleotides outside the gene matches: 9. The CDR3 runs 15 residues. The germline gives CDR1 SGHTA, CDR2 FQGNSA. The CDR3 spells CASSFLHDRGSEQFF. CDR3 DNA: TGTGCCAGCAGCTTCCTCCACGACAGGGGGAGTGAGCAGTTCTTC.

V usage is TRBV6-6 and J usage is TRBJ2-2; D may be TRBD2 (6 bases). The CDR3 totals 14 residues. Per germline, CDR1 MNHNY and CDR2 SVGAGI (reference sequence). The V gene lost 4 bases and the J gene lost 7 bases, with 13 bases spanning the gap. The CDR3 here is CASSFREKGGELFF. CDR3 in DNA: TGTGCCAGCAGTTTTCGGGAGAAAGGCGGGGAGCTGTTTTTT.

The J gene is TRBJ1-6, the V gene TRBV6-6; 9 nucleotides agree with TRBD1. V was pared by 8 bases and J by 7 bases, with 6 bases of the junction left unmatched. There are 14 residues in the CDR3. Germline CDR1 reads MNHNY; CDR2 reads SVGAGI (reference sequence). The CDR3 nucleotides read TGTGCCAGCCGGACAGGGGCAAGCAATTCACCCCTCCACTTT. As protein: CASRTGASNSPLHF.

In its sample, this clone was seen once. The chain is built from TRBV28 and TRBJ2-7; D not resolved. Germline CDR1 reads MDHEN; CDR2 reads SYDVKM. The CDR3 contains 12 residues. V was clipped by 5 bases and J by 4 bases, with 9 bases between them. The DNA of the CDR3 is TGTGCCAGCAGTACACCCCCTTACGAGCAGTACTTC. It yields the protein CASSTPPYEQYF.

The CDR3 DNA follows: TGCAGCGTTGGGGAAAGGACAGTGTTCGACATTCAGTACTTC. Translated: CSVGERTVFDIQYF. This rearrangement joins TRBV29-1 to TRBJ2-4; D is possibly TRBD1 (6 bases). This CDR3 contains 14 residues. V lost 4 bases and J 8 bases, leaving 18 bases between the germline ends. Germline lookup yields CDR1 SQVTM and CDR2 ANQGSEA.

The chain recombines TRBV28 with TRBJ1-5; weak D call: TRBD1 (5 bases). This CDR3 region has 14 residues. Germline CDR1 and CDR2: MDHEN and SYDVKM. Trimming cost V 3 bases and J 6 bases, with 12 bases left between them. In nucleotides, the CDR3 is TGTGCCAGCAGTTTCGGGGGAGGAGGTCAGCCCCAGCATTTT. Translating it yields CASSFGGGGQPQHF.

The V call is TRBV18, the J call TRBJ1-5; no definite D call. Germline CDR1 reads KGHSH; CDR2 reads LQKENI. V gave up 2 bases and J gave up 2 bases, with 7 bases separating them. This CDR3 has 14 amino acids. The CDR3 coding sequence is TGTGCCAGCTCACCAGGCAGAGGCAATCAGCCCCAGCATTTT. This encodes CASSPGRGNQPQHF.